Shown below are 32 T cell receptor beta chains from a single sample sequenced in a study of T cell changes during pregnancy in multiple sclerosis. Profiled with immunoSEQ multiplex PCR; TCRdb holds only in-frame clones, not every one. The sample shows more than 100,000 clones, 92% of them seen only once. The source was peripheral blood, collected after pregnancy. All receptors derive from a female donor with multiple sclerosis, enrolled in a pregnancy study.

The chain's CDR3 is CASTLAGVEGIQYF. The DNA of the CDR3 is TGTGCCAGTACCCTAGCGGGAGTGGAGGGCATTCAGTACTTC. The chain links TRBV6-1 to TRBJ2-4; 10 bases are a match to TRBD2. Trimming cost V 9 bases and J 9 bases; bases outside gene matches: 11. Germline CDR1 is MNHNS and CDR2 is SASEGT. CDR3 size: 14 residues.

The chain carries TRBV2 and TRBJ1-2, with 7 bases that match TRBD1. Germline CDR1 and CDR2: SNHLY and FYNNEI. This CDR3 has 12 residues. V gave up 7 bases and J gave up 7 bases; unmatched junction bases: 6. The CDR3 coding sequence is TGTGCCAGCATAGGACAGGCGGGTGGCTACACCTTC. Protein product: CASIGQAGGYTF.

The CDR3 nucleotides read TGCGCCAGCAGCTATAGCGGGGGGCGCTACAATGAGCAGTTCTTC. As protein: CASSYSGGRYNEQFF. The chain carries TRBV5-1 and TRBJ2-1, with 10 nucleotides matching TRBD2. The CDR3 consists of 15 residues. Trimming cost V 3 bases and J 3 bases; bases outside gene matches: 3. The germline gives CDR1 SGHRS, CDR2 YFSETQ.

This clone was detected once. V usage is TRBV7-8 and J usage is TRBJ1-5, with D possibly TRBD1 on 6 matching bases. The V gene's germline CDR1 is SGHVS and CDR2 FQNEAQ. Trimming took off 1 base at V and 1 base at J, with 17 bases between the two ends. The CDR3 loop spans 18 amino acids. In DNA, the CDR3 is TGTGCCAGCAGCTTAGTACGACGACAGGTTGGGAGCAATCAGCCCCAGCATTTT. It is translated as CASSLVRRQVGSNQPQHF.

This clone has just one count. This sequence joins TRBV6-1 and TRBJ2-7; D is undetermined. Germline assignment: CDR1 MNHNS and CDR2 SASEGT. This CDR3 comprises 12 residues. Trimming cost V 0 bases and J 5 bases, with 5 bases left between them. CDR3 bases: TGTGCCAGCAGTGAAGCGGCGGACGAGCAGTACTTC. It yields the protein CASSEAADEQYF.

V is TRBV27 and J is TRBJ2-3, with D possibly matching TRBD2 (5 bases). CDR1 and CDR2 (germline): MNHEY, SMNVEV (reference sequence). The CDR3 covers 14 residues. Trimming removed 5 bases from V and 3 bases from J, with 12 bases in between. Here the CDR3 reads CASSLQRSTDTQYF. In nucleotides, the CDR3 is TGTGCCAGCAGTCTCCAGCGGAGTACAGATACGCAGTATTTT.

The V call is TRBV9, the J call TRBJ2-3; TRBD2 aligns across 8 bases. The CDR3 sequence is 14 residues long. Germline-derived CDR1 and CDR2 are SGDLS and YYNGEE. V was pared by 3 bases and J by 0 bases, with 0 bases of the junction left unmatched. DNA of the CDR3: TGTGCCAGCAGCGGGACTAGCAGCACAGATACGCAGTATTTT. Translating it yields CASSGTSSTDTQYF. The complete variable domain, with remaining parts taken from reference TRBV9 and TRBJ2-3, reads DSGVTQTPKHLITATGQRVTLRCSPRSGDLSVYWYQQSLDQGLQFLIQYYNGEERAKGNILERFSAQQFPDLHSELNLSSLELGDSALYFCASSGTSSTDTQYFGPGTRLTVL.

The chain links TRBV2 to TRBJ2-1; TRBD1 matches at 7 bases. J was trimmed by 3 bases and V by 5 bases; bases with no gene match: 4. Germline CDR1 is SNHLY and CDR2 is FYNNEI. The CDR3 is 14 residues long. In DNA form, the CDR3 reads TGTGCCAGCAGTCTGGGACAGATCTACAATGAGCAGTTCTTC. It codes for CASSLGQIYNEQFF.

This clone occurred once. The V call is TRBV6-1, the J call TRBJ1-3; no definite D call. CDR3 length equals 12 residues. V was trimmed by 6 bases and J by 3 bases, leaving 6 bases between them. CDR1 is MNHNS, CDR2 SASEGT, per germline. The CDR3 region is CASRELGNTIYF. CDR3 DNA sequence: TGTGCCAGCAGGGAACTTGGAAACACCATATATTTT.

The gene calls are TRBV30 and TRBJ1-5, with 8 bases lining up with TRBD1. From germline, CDR1 is GTSNPN and CDR2 SVGIG (reference sequence). This CDR3 has 15 amino acids. Trimming removed 5 bases from V and 4 bases from J; junction bases left unmatched: 10. The CDR3 DNA reads TGTGCCTGGCGGACAGGGAGATTGTCGAATCAGCCCCAGCATTTT. This codes for CAWRTGRLSNQPQHF. The entire variable domain, with the rest obtained from reference TRBV30 and TRBJ1-5, is as follows: SQTIHQWPATLVQPVGSPLSLECTVEGTSNPNLYWYRQAAGRGLQLLFYSVGIGQISSEVPQNLSASRPQDRQFILSSKKLLLSDSGFYLCAWRTGRLSNQPQHFGDGTRLSIL.

This CDR3 reads CAWSTIWAGEQYF. DNA of the CDR3: TGTGCCTGGAGTACGATCTGGGCTGGCGAGCAGTACTTC. The chain carries TRBV30 and TRBJ2-7; no firm D call. CDR1 GTSNPN and CDR2 SVGIG come from the germline V gene (reference sequence). Trimming shortened V by 2 bases and J by 6 bases, and 14 bases separated the two germline ends. The CDR3 consists of 13 residues.

This clone has only one observation. The J gene is TRBJ2-1, the V gene TRBV19, with D maybe TRBD2 (5 bases). The CDR3 length is 18 residues. Germline V gene data show CDR1 as LNHDA and CDR2 as SQIVND (reference sequence). Trimming removed 3 bases from V and 0 bases from J, with 18 bases in between. The CDR3 region has the DNA TGTGCCAGTAGTATCGGTGGGAGCGGCCTCAGCTCCTACAATGAGCAGTTCTTC. This encodes CASSIGGSGLSSYNEQFF.

The chain employs TRBV19 and TRBJ2-2, with D maybe TRBD1 (6 bases). Germline CDR1 and CDR2: LNHDA and SQIVND (reference sequence). The CDR3 length is 17 residues. V gave up 7 bases and J gave up 3 bases, with 21 bases separating them. In DNA form, the CDR3 reads TGTGCCAGTATAAGATCTCGGGACAAAAGGGACACCGGGGAGCTGTTTTTT. Residues: CASIRSRDKRDTGELFF.

The chain carries TRBV28 and TRBJ1-1, with a weak D call TRBD1 (5 bases). CDR3 size: 14 residues. The V end was cut by 5 bases, the J end by 4 bases, with 14 bases between. Germline values: CDR1 MDHEN, CDR2 SYDVKM. As DNA, the CDR3 is TGTGCCAGCAGTCCACCGGGGGGGATCACTGAAGCTTTCTTT. This codes for CASSPPGGITEAFF.

This sequence joins TRBV29-1 and TRBJ1-2; D may be TRBD1 (6 bases). There are 14 residues in the CDR3. Trimming left V 4 bases short and J 4 bases short, with 16 bases between. CDR1 and CDR2 (germline): SQVTM, ANQGSEA. The CDR3 protein is CSVVIRTEGYGYTF. CDR3 DNA: TGCAGCGTTGTTATCCGGACAGAGGGCTATGGCTACACCTTC.

This rearrangement joins TRBV18 to TRBJ1-6; no definite D call. Germline V lookup: CDR1 KGHSH, CDR2 LQKENI. The CDR3 is 15 amino acids. Trimming left V 1 base short and J 3 bases short, with 7 bases between. CDR3 in amino acids: CASSPRNSYNSPLHF. CDR3 DNA sequence: TGTGCCAGCTCACCACGTAACAGCTATAATTCACCCCTCCACTTT.

V gene TRBV27 combines with J gene TRBJ1-2; 8 bases line up with TRBD1. The J segment lost 10 bases and the V segment lost 5 bases, leaving 9 bases of the junction unmatched. Germline values: CDR1 MNHEY, CDR2 SMNVEV (reference sequence). This CDR3 region has 13 residues. This CDR3 is CASSPDREEDYTF. In nucleotides, the CDR3 is TGTGCCAGCAGTCCGGACAGGGAGGAAGACTACACCTTC.

This clone was picked up one time. The genes are TRBV7-9 and TRBJ2-5; weak D call: TRBD1 (6 bases). The V end lost 6 bases, the J end lost 0 bases, and 11 bases lay between the germline ends. Germline CDR1 SEHNR, CDR2 FQNEAQ (reference sequence). This CDR3 spans 14 amino acids. Here the CDR3 reads CASSSGQYQETQYF. The CDR3, as DNA: TGTGCCAGCAGTTCCGGACAGTACCAAGAGACCCAGTACTTC.

CDR3 sequence reads: CASSPREDLAKNIQYF. Here the CDR3 DNA reads TGCGCCAGCAGCCCCAGGGAGGACCTAGCCAAAAACATTCAGTACTTC. This sequence joins TRBV4-1 and TRBJ2-4; possibly TRBD2 for D (6 bases). The CDR3 consists of 16 residues. CDR1 MGHRA and CDR2 YSYEKL come from the germline V gene. V dropped 4 bases and J dropped 0 bases, with 13 bases sitting between them.

The chain joins TRBV27 to TRBJ1-1, with TRBD1 identical over 10 bases. The germline V gene encodes CDR1 MNHEY and CDR2 SMNVEV (reference sequence). CDR3 length: 15 residues. J was trimmed by 3 bases and V by 5 bases; bases with no gene match: 6. This CDR3 is CASSTRQGADTEAFF. DNA for the CDR3: TGTGCCAGCAGTACGCGACAGGGGGCAGACACTGAAGCTTTCTTT.

The chain has TRBV28 and TRBJ2-7; no definite D call. The germline V and J ends were trimmed by 6 bases and 2 bases, with 11 bases remaining between them. The CDR3 consists of 13 residues. From germline, CDR1 is MDHEN and CDR2 SYDVKM. CDR3 nucleotide sequence: TGTGCCAGCAGCTCCCGAGTTCCCTACGAGCAGTACTTC. Protein sequence: CASSSRVPYEQYF.

V usage is TRBV2 and J usage is TRBJ2-7; TRBD1 agrees at 7 bases. The CDR3 spans 15 residues. V shed 5 bases, J shed 4 bases, and the junction held 11 bases outside the gene matches. The V gene's germline CDR1 is SNHLY and CDR2 FYNNEI. CDR3 sequence reads: CASSIGPGQIYEQYF. Written as DNA, the CDR3 is TGTGCCAGCAGTATAGGTCCGGGACAGATTTACGAGCAGTACTTC.

V and J are TRBV7-9 and TRBJ2-1, with 9 bases matching TRBD2. The germline gives CDR1 SEHNR, CDR2 FQNEAQ (reference sequence). Trimming cost V 3 bases and J 6 bases; bases outside gene matches: 12. The CDR3 contains 17 residues. Here the CDR3 reads CASSFGARGGGGNEQFF. As DNA, the CDR3 is TGTGCCAGCAGCTTTGGGGCCCGGGGCGGGGGGGGCAATGAGCAGTTCTTC.

CDR3 protein: CASSPEFRTGELFF. In DNA, the CDR3 is TGCGCCAGCAGCCCTGAGTTTCGGACCGGGGAGCTGTTTTTT. The gene calls are TRBV4-3 and TRBJ2-2, with D unresolved. This CDR3 spans 14 amino acids. The ends were cut back, 4 bases at V and 5 bases at J, with 11 bases in the middle. The germline V gene has CDR1 LGHNA and CDR2 YSLEER.

This clone showed up just a few times. The chain recombines TRBV4-2 with TRBJ1-4, with a tentative D call TRBD1 (5 bases). The V end lost 0 bases, the J end lost 8 bases, and 10 bases lay between the germline ends. Germline V gives CDR1 LGHNA, CDR2 YNFKEQ. The CDR3 is 14 residues long. The CDR3 DNA reads as TGTGCCAGCAGCCAAGAGGAAAACAGGGAAAAACTGTTTTTT. This gives the protein CASSQEENREKLFF.

This chain connects TRBV15 to TRBJ1-2; TRBD1 matches at 7 bases. Germline V gene lookup returns CDR1 LNHNV and CDR2 YYDKDF (reference sequence). The CDR3 consists of 15 residues. V dropped 0 bases and J dropped 5; count of bases not matched to a gene: 6. The CDR3 is CATSRDLDRVYGYTF. CDR3 sequence (DNA): TGTGCCACCAGCAGAGATCTAGACAGGGTTTATGGCTACACCTTC.

This sequence joins TRBV18 and TRBJ2-1, with 7 bases matching TRBD2. After removal of 6 bases from V and 4 bases from J, the junction contained 9 bases not matched to a gene. The CDR3 sequence is 15 residues long. CDR1 KGHSH and CDR2 LQKENI come from the germline V gene. The CDR3 DNA reads as TGTGCCAGCTCCAACCTAGCGGCCCTATACAATGAGCAGTTCTTC. The encoded protein is CASSNLAALYNEQFF.

The chain combines TRBV4-3 with TRBJ2-7; the match to TRBD1 covers 9 bases. V was clipped by 2 bases and J by 3 bases; unmatched bases: 2. The CDR3 contains 14 residues. Germline lookup yields CDR1 LGHNA and CDR2 YSLEER. CDR3 sequence reads: CASSQQTGGYEQYF. In nucleotides, the CDR3 is TGCGCCAGCAGCCAACAGACAGGGGGCTACGAGCAGTACTTC.

The V gene is TRBV28, the J gene TRBJ1-2; a possible D gene is TRBD1 (6 bases). Germline V CDR1 and CDR2: MDHEN, SYDVKM. This CDR3 contains 13 residues. Between the trimmed V and J ends, which lost 8 bases and 4 bases, there was a span of 14 bases. In DNA, the CDR3 is TGTGCCAGCTGGGGGACACGGGGCTATGGCTACACCTTC. Residues: CASWGTRGYGYTF.

The chain recombines TRBV11-3 with TRBJ1-1; D possibly corresponds to TRBD1 (5 bases). CDR1 is SGHNT and CDR2 is YENEEA in the germline V gene. The CDR3 consists of 13 residues. The V and J ends lost 3 bases and 3 bases respectively, with 8 bases between them. The CDR3 region has the DNA TGTGCCAGCAGCTTGAAGGGGCACACTGAAGCTTTCTTT. It encodes CASSLKGHTEAFF. Combining the CDR3 with reference TRBV11-3 and TRBJ1-1 gives the whole variable domain EAGVVQSPRYKIIEKKQPVAFWCNPISGHNTLYWYLQNLGQGPELLIRYENEEAVDDSQLPKDRFSAERLKGVDSTLKIQPAELGDSAVYLCASSLKGHTEAFFGQGTRLTVV.

The chain links TRBV19 to TRBJ1-3; the D is unclear. V lost 4 bases to trimming and J lost 1 base, with 11 bases between them. Germline assignment: CDR1 LNHDA and CDR2 SQIVND (reference sequence). The CDR3 loop spans 15 amino acids. The CDR3 here is CASSTTSGSGNTIYF. The CDR3 DNA reads TGTGCCAGTAGTACGACCTCCGGGTCTGGAAACACCATATATTTT.

The rearrangement joins TRBV9 to TRBJ2-7; 10 positions match TRBD1. The CDR3 is 15 residues long. Germline V gene lookup returns CDR1 SGDLS and CDR2 YYNGEE. V was pared by 4 bases and J by 4 bases, with 8 bases of the junction left unmatched. The CDR3 is CASSPAGTGVYEQYF. DNA of the CDR3: TGTGCCAGCAGCCCAGCCGGGACAGGGGTGTACGAGCAGTACTTC.